This entry lists 26 T cell receptor beta chains sequenced from one sample in a study of cytomegalovirus exposure and HLA in healthy donors. With 60 Vbeta and 13 Jbeta primers, the PCR was carried out. The repertoire was sequenced with immunoSEQ multiplex PCR; TCRdb's copy has only in-frame clones and lacks some. The sample holds some 100,000 clones, 74% seen once. Sequencing was carried out using PBMCs. Every receptor here comes from a woman in her forties or fifties in good health and CMV-seropositive.

The chain combines TRBV30 with TRBJ1-5, with D maybe TRBD1 (6 bases). The CDR3 sequence is 15 residues long. V lost 4 bases to trimming and J lost 0 bases, with 13 bases between them. Looked up from germline, CDR1 is GTSNPN and CDR2 is SVGIG (reference sequence). The CDR3 is CAWTQTGDSNQPQHF. Here the CDR3 DNA reads TGTGCCTGGACTCAGACAGGAGATAGCAATCAGCCCCAGCATTTT.

The V and J genes are TRBV4-1 and TRBJ2-7, with D maybe TRBD1 (6 bases). This CDR3 is built from 15 residues. Germline V CDR1 and CDR2: MGHRA, YSYEKL. V was pared by 1 base and J by 3 bases, with 13 bases between. The CDR3 DNA follows: TGCGCCAGCAGCCAAGCGTCCCAACAGGGCTACGAGCAGTACTTC. This translates into CASSQASQQGYEQYF.

This clone was counted once. The V and J genes are TRBV19 and TRBJ1-2; 8 bases align to TRBD1. With 4 bases clipped from V and 4 bases from J, the junction kept 5 bases outside the gene matches. This CDR3 has 14 amino acids. Germline V gives CDR1 LNHDA, CDR2 SQIVND (reference sequence). The CDR3 DNA reads TGTGCCAGTAGTAAAGGACAGGGAGTCTATGGCTACACCTTC. Protein: CASSKGQGVYGYTF.

This clone was counted once. This sequence joins TRBV19 and TRBJ2-3; D gene unclear. The V end lost 7 bases, the J end lost 6 bases, and 8 bases lay between the germline ends. The germline V gene has CDR1 LNHDA and CDR2 SQIVND (reference sequence). The CDR3 is 11 residues long. The CDR3 DNA reads TGTGCCAGTACCCGAGGCGATACGCAGTATTTT. Residues: CASTRGDTQYF.

V gene TRBV4-3 combines with J gene TRBJ2-1; TRBD2 agrees at 9 bases. Germline V gene lookup returns CDR1 LGHNA and CDR2 YSLEER. This CDR3 is 16 amino acids long. V lost 0 bases, J lost 8 bases, and 8 bases stayed unmatched. The CDR3 is CASSQDLAGDRYEQFF. The CDR3 bases are TGCGCCAGCAGCCAAGATTTAGCGGGAGACAGGTATGAGCAGTTCTTC.

This chain links TRBV6-5 with TRBJ1-5; D call uncertain. The germline CDR1 and CDR2 sequences are MNHEY and SVGAGI. V lost 4 bases and J lost 5, with 12 bases in between. The CDR3 totals 14 residues. The CDR3 spells CASSSLSFYQPQHF. CDR3 DNA sequence: TGTGCCAGCAGTTCCCTCTCTTTCTATCAGCCCCAGCATTTT.

This clone appeared a few times. This chain's CDR3 is CASRSAAGGPYEQYF. The CDR3 DNA reads as TGTGCCAGCAGAAGCGCTGCGGGAGGGCCCTACGAGCAGTACTTC. V and J are TRBV5-6 and TRBJ2-7; 9 nucleotides agree with TRBD2. Germline V lookup: CDR1 SGHDT, CDR2 YYEEEE. J lost 2 bases, V lost 5 bases, and 8 bases had no gene match. CDR3 size: 15 residues.

The chain's CDR3 is CASSPRDIQETQYF. CDR3 in DNA: TGTGCCAGCTCACCACGGGACATACAAGAGACCCAGTACTTC. The chain couples TRBV18 to TRBJ2-5; possible D gene TRBD1, 6 bases. This CDR3 is 14 amino acids long. The V end lost 1 base, the J end lost 2 bases, and 8 bases lay between the germline ends. Germline CDR1 and CDR2: KGHSH and LQKENI.

The chain carries TRBV4-2 and TRBJ1-5; perhaps TRBD1 as D (5 bases). CDR1 is LGHNA and CDR2 is YNFKEQ in the germline V gene. CDR3 length: 15 residues. Trimming took 0 bases from V and 7 from J, leaving 13 bases between them. The CDR3 coding sequence is TGTGCCAGCAGCCAAGAAGGAGGGGCGCGGCAGCCCCAGCATTTT. This gives the protein CASSQEGGARQPQHF.

The V gene is TRBV19, the J gene TRBJ1-2, with no clear D. The CDR3 consists of 14 residues. The V end was cut by 5 bases, the J end by 3 bases, with 13 bases between. Germline V lookup: CDR1 LNHDA, CDR2 SQIVND (reference sequence). CDR3 region: CASSSSVRDYGYTF. The CDR3 DNA reads as TGTGCCAGTAGTTCTAGCGTAAGGGACTATGGCTACACCTTC.

There are a few counts of this clone. The rearrangement links TRBV5-6 to TRBJ2-1; tentative D call: TRBD1 (5 bases). The length of the CDR3 is 15 residues. CDR1 SGHDT and CDR2 YYEEEE come from the germline V gene. Deletions cut 4 bases from V and 0 bases from J, with 11 bases between. CDR3 protein: CASSPGANSYNEQFF. The CDR3, as DNA: TGTGCCAGCAGCCCTGGGGCGAACTCCTACAATGAGCAGTTCTTC.

This chain connects TRBV7-2 to TRBJ1-5, with 8 bases that match TRBD1. The CDR3 loop spans 15 amino acids. From germline, CDR1 is SGHTA and CDR2 FQGNSA. The junction had 6 bases not matched to a gene; V was cut back by 1 base and J by 7 bases. The CDR3 DNA follows: TGTGCCAGCAGCTTAGTGACGGGACAGGACCAGCCCCAGCATTTT. As protein: CASSLVTGQDQPQHF.

This clone has a handful of counts. The rearrangement uses TRBV7-9 and TRBJ2-1; 7 positions agree with TRBD2. With 0 bases clipped from V and 4 bases from J, the junction kept 6 bases outside the gene matches. The CDR3 is made up of 16 amino acids. Germline CDR1 reads SEHNR; CDR2 reads FQNEAQ (reference sequence). CDR3 nucleotides: TGTGCCAGCAGCTTAGCGATTGGGGGGGGGTACAATGAGCAGTTCTTC. As protein: CASSLAIGGGYNEQFF.

This clone has only a few counts. This chain connects TRBV19 to TRBJ2-1; TRBD2 agrees at 14 bases. The trim removed 3 bases at V and 0 bases at J, leaving 4 bases unmatched. CDR1 is LNHDA and CDR2 is SQIVND in the germline V gene (reference sequence). The CDR3 runs 18 residues. The CDR3 loop is CASSIGTSGGSSYNEQFF. CDR3 nucleotides: TGTGCCAGTAGTATCGGGACTAGCGGGGGCAGCTCCTACAATGAGCAGTTCTTC.

CDR3 sequence: CATKGSGVWETQYF. The CDR3 DNA is TGTGCCACCAAAGGAAGCGGGGTGTGGGAGACCCAGTACTTC. This chain links TRBV18 with TRBJ2-5, with 7 bases aligning to TRBD2. Germline V gene sequence: CDR1 KGHSH, CDR2 LQKENI. V dropped 10 bases and J dropped 5; count of bases not matched to a gene: 13. The CDR3 is made up of 14 amino acids.

The rearrangement uses TRBV28 and TRBJ2-7; TRBD1 matches 9 bases. The CDR3 loop spans 15 amino acids. Germline assignment: CDR1 MDHEN and CDR2 SYDVKM. Germline trimming cut 5 bases from V and 4 bases from J; bases unmatched to any gene: 9. CDR3 coding DNA: TGTGCCAGCAGTGGGAACCGGGACAGGGTTTACGAGCAGTACTTC. Its translation is CASSGNRDRVYEQYF.

The table lists this clone with a few counts. The chain carries TRBV5-4 and TRBJ1-2; D may be TRBD1 (6 bases). Germline assignment: CDR1 SGHNT and CDR2 YYREEE (reference sequence). The V and J ends lost 3 bases and 7 bases respectively, with 22 bases between them. CDR3 length: 16 residues. CDR3 sequence (DNA): TGTGCCAGCAGCTCGCAGGGGAGCCTCCAGGTTGGTGGCTACACCTTC. Encoded protein: CASSSQGSLQVGGYTF.

The chain recombines TRBV2 with TRBJ1-3; D not certain. CDR1 and CDR2 (germline): SNHLY, FYNNEI. This CDR3 is built from 15 residues. V was pared by 8 bases and J by 0 bases, with 14 bases between. The CDR3 DNA reads TGTGCCAGCGACTCCTCGAGGAGCTCTGGAAACACCATATATTTT. Translation: CASDSSRSSGNTIYF.

This clone came up a few times. V and J are TRBV7-2 and TRBJ1-4; possibly TRBD1 for D (5 bases). Trimming shortened V by 5 bases and J by 8 bases, and 15 bases separated the two germline ends. Germline lookup yields CDR1 SGHTA and CDR2 FQGNSA. The CDR3 covers 14 residues. CDR3 region: CASSTGPAGEKLFF. The CDR3 DNA sequence: TGTGCCAGCAGCACCGGACCTGCAGGGGAAAAACTGTTTTTT. Full variable domain (outside the CDR3, taken from reference TRBV7-2 and TRBJ1-4): GAGVSQSPSNKVTEKGKDVELRCDPISGHTALYWYRQSLGQGLEFLIYFQGNSAPDKSGLPSDRFSAERTGGSVSTLTIQRTQQEDSAVYLCASSTGPAGEKLFFGSGTQLSVL.

The V and J genes are TRBV29-1 and TRBJ2-5; 10 bases line up with TRBD2. The germline V gene has CDR1 SQVTM and CDR2 ANQGSEA. CDR3 length: 14 residues. Trimming at V came to 8 bases and at J to 2 bases, leaving 8 bases not matched to a gene. CDR3 residues: CSTGTSARQETQYF. The CDR3 bases are TGCAGCACCGGGACTAGCGCCCGGCAAGAGACCCAGTACTTC. Filled out from reference TRBV29-1 and TRBJ2-5, the complete variable domain reads SAVISQKPSRDICQRGTSLTIQCQVDSQVTMMFWYRQQPGQSLTLIATANQGSEATYESGFVIDKFPISRPNLTFSTLTVSNMSPEDSSIYLCSTGTSARQETQYFGPGTRLLVL.

The chain is built from TRBV7-2 and TRBJ2-3, with TRBD2 matching over 14 bases. CDR3 size: 15 residues. After removal of 5 bases from V and 9 bases from J, the junction contained 7 bases not matched to a gene. Per the germline V gene, CDR1 is SGHTA and CDR2 is FQGNSA. The CDR3 DNA reads TGTGCCAGCAGCCCTGGGACTAGCGGGAGTATGACGCAGTATTTT. Protein sequence: CASSPGTSGSMTQYF.

The rearrangement joins TRBV6-4 to TRBJ1-5, with D possibly TRBD1 on 6 matching bases. With 5 bases removed from V and 7 bases from J, the gap between germline ends came to 12 bases. The CDR3 has 13 amino acids. The V gene's germline CDR1 is MRHNA and CDR2 SNTAGT. The CDR3 DNA reads TGTGCCAGCAGTCCATCGGGGGGCCAGCCCCAGCATTTT. Its protein is CASSPSGGQPQHF.

The gene calls are TRBV10-3 and TRBJ1-4; TRBD1 matches 10 bases. The CDR3 loop spans 15 amino acids. The germline V gene has CDR1 ENHRY and CDR2 SYGVKD. J was trimmed by 5 bases and V by 3 bases; bases with no gene match: 3. This chain's CDR3 is CAISDRTGGNEKLFF. The CDR3 nucleotides are TGTGCCATCAGTGATCGGACAGGGGGAAATGAAAAACTGTTTTTT.

The V call is TRBV2, the J call TRBJ2-7; tentative D call: TRBD1 (6 bases). Germline CDR1 is SNHLY and CDR2 is FYNNEI. CDR3 length equals 15 residues. V dropped 1 base and J dropped 1 base, with 11 bases sitting between them. The CDR3 loop reads CASSEDRAASYEQYF. In DNA form, the CDR3 reads TGTGCCAGCAGTGAAGACAGGGCGGCTTCCTACGAGCAGTACTTC.

The V and J genes are TRBV19 and TRBJ1-1; D might be TRBD1 (5 bases). Germline V gene sequence: CDR1 LNHDA, CDR2 SQIVND (reference sequence). V dropped 5 bases and J dropped 4 bases, with 14 bases sitting between them. The CDR3 runs 14 residues. The CDR3 region is CASSSSPDSTEAFF. CDR3 sequence (DNA): TGTGCCAGTAGTTCATCCCCCGACAGCACTGAAGCTTTCTTT.

Only one count was recorded for this clone. J is TRBJ2-5 and V is TRBV19; 11 bases are a match to TRBD1. With V trimmed by 4 bases and J by 5 bases, 3 bases remained unmatched. Germline values: CDR1 LNHDA, CDR2 SQIVND (reference sequence). The CDR3 consists of 14 residues. The CDR3 region is CASSRTGGKETQYF. DNA for the CDR3: TGTGCCAGTAGTAGGACAGGGGGCAAGGAGACCCAGTACTTC.